This T cell receptor (beta chain) comes out of a study of shared clonotypes between healthy human individuals. Terminally differentiated effector memory CD45RA+ cells were excluded by CCR7 positive selection of CD45RO-negative cells. Produced via immunoSEQ multiplex PCR; TCRdb's table is partial and in-frame only. The table has 2 million to 2.5 million clones, about 92% seen once. Losses at the gene ends were 4 bases for V and 1 base for J; bases not matched to a gene: 4. The CDR3 length is 14 residues. Germline V gene lookup returns CDR1 SGHRS and CDR2 YFSETQ. The V call is TRBV5-1, the J call TRBJ1-1, with 7 nucleotides matching TRBD1. The clonotype was recovered from a man between 18 and 29 years old in good health. Some clones in this sample may be carry-over from other donors' samples. The sample comprised naive CD8+ T cells from PBMCs. The CDR3 here is CASSGGTANTEAFF. CDR3 in DNA: TGCGCCAGCAGCGGAGGGACAGCGAACACTGAAGCTTTCTTT.